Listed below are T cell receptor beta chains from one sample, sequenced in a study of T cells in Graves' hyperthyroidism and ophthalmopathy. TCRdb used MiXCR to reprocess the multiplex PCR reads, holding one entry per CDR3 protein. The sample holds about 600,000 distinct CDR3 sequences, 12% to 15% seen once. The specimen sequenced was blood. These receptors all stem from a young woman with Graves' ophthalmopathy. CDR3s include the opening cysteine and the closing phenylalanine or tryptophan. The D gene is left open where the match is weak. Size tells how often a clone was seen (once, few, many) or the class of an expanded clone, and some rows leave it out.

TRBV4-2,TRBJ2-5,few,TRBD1,CASSQDKGQQETQYF,TGTGCCAGCAGCCAAGATAAGGGACAGCAAGAGACCCAGTACTTC
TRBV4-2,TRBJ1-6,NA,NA,CASSSLRSGNSPLHF,TGTGCCAGCAGCTCGCTTCGCTCAGGGAATTCACCCCTCCACTTT
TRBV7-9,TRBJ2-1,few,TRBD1,CASSSGQGRVNEQFF,TGTGCCAGCAGCTCCGGACAGGGAAGGGTCAATGAGCAGTTCTTC
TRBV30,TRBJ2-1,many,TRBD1,CAWTTGTGYNEQFF,TGTGCCTGGACTACCGGGACAGGCTACAATGAGCAGTTCTTC
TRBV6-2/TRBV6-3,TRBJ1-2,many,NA,CASSYLGRALGYTF,TGTGCCAGCAGTTACCTCGGGAGGGCGCTTGGCTACACCTTC
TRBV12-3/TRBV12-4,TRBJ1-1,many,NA,CASSSPWTDTEAFF,TGTGCCAGCAGTTCCCCCTGGACAGACACTGAAGCTTTCTTT
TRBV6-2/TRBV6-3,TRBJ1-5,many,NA,CASKGLKGLGQPQHF,TGTGCCAGCAAGGGTCTGAAGGGGTTAGGTCAGCCCCAGCATTTT
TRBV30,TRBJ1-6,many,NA,CAWTGTPYSPLHF,TGTGCCTGGACGGGGACACCTTATTCACCCCTCCACTTT
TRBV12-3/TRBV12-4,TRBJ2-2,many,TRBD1,CASSYVPGQGTINTGELFF,TGTGCCAGCAGTTACGTCCCGGGACAGGGGACCATAAACACCGGGGAGCTGTTTTTT
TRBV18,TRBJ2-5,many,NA,CASSPQDKRETQYF,TGTGCCAGCTCACCTCAGGACAAGCGAGAGACCCAGTACTTC
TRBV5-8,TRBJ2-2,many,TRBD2,CASSLFLAGAGELFF,TGTGCCAGCAGCCTATTTCTAGCGGGGGCCGGGGAGCTGTTTTTT
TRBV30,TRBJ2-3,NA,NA,CAWSDPRVAGTDTQYF,TGTGCCTGGAGCGACCCCCGGGTAGCGGGCACAGATACGCAGTATTTT
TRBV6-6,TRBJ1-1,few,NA,CASSYSMVGSNTEAFF,TGTGCCAGCAGTTACTCGATGGTGGGGTCGAACACTGAAGCTTTCTTT
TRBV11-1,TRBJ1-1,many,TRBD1,CASSPDRVEMNTEAFF,TGTGCCAGCAGCCCGGACAGGGTAGAGATGAACACTGAAGCTTTCTTT
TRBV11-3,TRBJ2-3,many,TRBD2,CASSHSSGRMDTQYF,TGTGCCAGCAGCCACTCTAGCGGGAGGATGGATACGCAGTATTTT
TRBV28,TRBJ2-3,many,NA,CASAWSDTQYF,TGTGCCAGCGCCTGGTCAGATACGCAGTATTTT
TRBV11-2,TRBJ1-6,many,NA,CASSLDLITGGESPLHF,TGTGCCAGCAGCTTAGATCTTATCACCGGCGGGGAGTCACCCCTCCACTTT
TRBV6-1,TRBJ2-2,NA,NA,CASSSDPTGNTGELFF,TGTGCCAGCAGCTCCGACCCGACAGGGAACACCGGGGAGCTGTTTTTT
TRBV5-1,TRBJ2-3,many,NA,CASSFRDFTDTQYF,TGCGCCAGCAGCTTCCGGGACTTCACAGATACGCAGTATTTT
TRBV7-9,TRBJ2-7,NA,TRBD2,CASSSGLLAGYEQYF,TGTGCCAGCAGCTCGGGCCTTCTAGCGGGATACGAGCAGTACTTC
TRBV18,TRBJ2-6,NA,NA,CASSPPYLPSGANVLTF,TGTGCCAGCTCACCACCGTATCTTCCCTCTGGGGCCAACGTCCTGACTTTC
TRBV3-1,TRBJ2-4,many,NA,CASSLRRAGGAKNIQYF,TGTGCCAGCAGCCTACGAAGGGCCGGCGGGGCCAAAAACATTCAGTACTTC